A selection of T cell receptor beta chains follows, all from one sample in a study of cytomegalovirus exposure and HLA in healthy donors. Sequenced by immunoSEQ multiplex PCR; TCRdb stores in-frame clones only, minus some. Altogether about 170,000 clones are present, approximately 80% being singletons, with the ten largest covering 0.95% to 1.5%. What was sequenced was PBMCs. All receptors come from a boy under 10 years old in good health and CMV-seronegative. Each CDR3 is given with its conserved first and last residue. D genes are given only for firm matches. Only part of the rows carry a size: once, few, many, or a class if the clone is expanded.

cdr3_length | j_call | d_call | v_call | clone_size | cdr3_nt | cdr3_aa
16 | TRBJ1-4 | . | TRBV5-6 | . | TGTGCCAGCACTCTAAACGGGGGGTTAGAGGGTGAAAAACTGTTTTTT | CASTLNGGLEGEKLFF
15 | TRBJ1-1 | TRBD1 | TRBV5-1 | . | TGCGCCAGCAGCGGGCGGGACAGCGGGCTCACTGAAGCTTTCTTT | CASSGRDSGLTEAFF
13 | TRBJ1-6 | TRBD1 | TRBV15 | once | TGTGCCACCAGCAGATCCCGAACAGGGGCCCTCCACTTT | CATSRSRTGALHF
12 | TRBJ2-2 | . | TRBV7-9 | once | TGTGCCAGCAGCTCCTACACCGGGGAGCTGTTTTTT | CASSSYTGELFF
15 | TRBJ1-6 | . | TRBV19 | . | TGTGCCAGTAGTATATATGGGCAGGGTGGTTCACCCCTCCACTTT | CASSIYGQGGSPLHF
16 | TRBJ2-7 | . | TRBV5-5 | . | TGTGCCAGCAGCTTGGCGGGCCGACCTAAGGGGTACGAGCAGTACTTC | CASSLAGRPKGYEQYF
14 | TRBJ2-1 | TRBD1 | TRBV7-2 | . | TGTGCCAGCAGCTTAGTTGGACAGGGGAATGAGCAGTTCTTC | CASSLVGQGNEQFF
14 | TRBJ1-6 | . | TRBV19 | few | TGTGCCAGTACCCTTTGGGCGTCTAATTCACCCCTCCACTTT | CASTLWASNSPLHF
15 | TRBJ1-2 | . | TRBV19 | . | TGTGCCAGTAGTATAGCCTCAGGGTTTAACTATGGCTACACCTTC | CASSIASGFNYGYTF
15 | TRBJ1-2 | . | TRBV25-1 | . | TGTGCCAGCAGTGCCTCAAAAGGACCAGGGTATGGCTACACCTTC | CASSASKGPGYGYTF
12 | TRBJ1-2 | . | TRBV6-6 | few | TGTGCCAGCAGTTACGATCGGGGAGGCTACACCTTC | CASSYDRGGYTF
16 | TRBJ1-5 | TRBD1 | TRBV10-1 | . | TGCGCCAGCAGGACACCCTTACAGGGGACGAATCAGCCCCAGCATTTT | CASRTPLQGTNQPQHF
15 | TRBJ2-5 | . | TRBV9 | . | TGTGCCAGCAGCGTCGGGACAAGTGGGCAAGAGACCCAGTACTTC | CASSVGTSGQETQYF
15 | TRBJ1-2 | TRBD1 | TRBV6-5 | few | TGTGCCAGCAGTTTCGTGGGTGGGACAGCCTATGGCTACACCTTC | CASSFVGGTAYGYTF
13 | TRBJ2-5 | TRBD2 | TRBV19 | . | TGTGCCAGTAGCCCTAGCGGAGTCGGGACCCAGTACTTC | CASSPSGVGTQYF
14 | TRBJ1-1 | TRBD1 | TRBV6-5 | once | TGTGCCAGCAGTTACTCCGACAGGGGCACTGAAGCTTTCTTT | CASSYSDRGTEAFF
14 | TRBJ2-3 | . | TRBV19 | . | TGTGCCAGTAGTGACAGGACAGTCACAGATACGCAGTATTTT | CASSDRTVTDTQYF
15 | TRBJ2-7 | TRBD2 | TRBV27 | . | TGTGCCAGCAGTCGGACTAGCGGGGGTTCCTACGAGCAGTACTTC | CASSRTSGGSYEQYF
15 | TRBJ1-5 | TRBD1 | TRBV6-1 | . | TGTGCCAGCAGCGCCGGGACAGCCTTAAATCAGCCCCAGCATTTT | CASSAGTALNQPQHF
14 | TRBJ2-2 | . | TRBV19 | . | TGTGCCAGTAGTATTAGCTTGGACACCGGGGAGCTGTTTTTT | CASSISLDTGELFF
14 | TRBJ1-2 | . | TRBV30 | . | TGTGCCTGGAGAAGGCAGCAGGGGATCTATGGCTACACCTTC | CAWRRQQGIYGYTF
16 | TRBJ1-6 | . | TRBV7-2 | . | TGTGCCAGCAGCTTCCCTAGACAGACCTTTCCTTCACCCCTCCACTTT | CASSFPRQTFPSPLHF
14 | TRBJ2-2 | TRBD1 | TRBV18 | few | TGTGCCAGCTCAGGACAGGGTTCGGACGGGGAGCTGTTTTTT | CASSGQGSDGELFF
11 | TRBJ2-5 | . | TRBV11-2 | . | TGTGCCAGCAGCTTACGAGAGACCCAGTACTTC | CASSLRETQYF
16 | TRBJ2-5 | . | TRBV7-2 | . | TGTGCCAGCAGCCCCGGGCAGCGGCGTAACCAAGAGACCCAGTACTTC | CASSPGQRRNQETQYF
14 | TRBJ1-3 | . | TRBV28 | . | TGTGCCAGCAGTTTACCAGGTTCCAGAAACACCATATATTTT | CASSLPGSRNTIYF
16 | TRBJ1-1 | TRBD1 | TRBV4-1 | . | TGCGCCAGCAGCCAAATTGGCCGGGACAGGGCAAATGAAGCTTTCTTT | CASSQIGRDRANEAFF
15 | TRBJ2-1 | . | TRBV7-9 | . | TGTGCCAGCAGCCTTGACAGGACCTCCTACAATGAGCAGTTCTTC | CASSLDRTSYNEQFF
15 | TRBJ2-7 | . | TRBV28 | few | TGTGCCAGCGTGCCCCCGGGAATAAATGCCCACGAGCAGTACTTC | CASVPPGINAHEQYF
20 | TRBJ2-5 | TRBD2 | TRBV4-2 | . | TGTGCCAGCAGCCAAGGGGGCTGGACTAGCGGGAGGGCAGACCAAGAGACCCAGTACTTC | CASSQGGWTSGRADQETQYF
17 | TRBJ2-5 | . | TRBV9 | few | TGTGCCAGCAGCATAACGTCGGGTTCCTCATTCGTGGAGACCCAGTACTTC | CASSITSGSSFVETQYF
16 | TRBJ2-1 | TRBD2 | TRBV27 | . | TGTGCCAGCAGTGTAGGACTAGCGGAATCCTACAATGAGCAGTTCTTC | CASSVGLAESYNEQFF
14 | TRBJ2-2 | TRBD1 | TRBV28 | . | TGTGCCAGCAGTGGGGACAGTAACACCGGGGAGCTGTTTTTT | CASSGDSNTGELFF
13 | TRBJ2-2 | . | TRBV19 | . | TGTGCCAGTTTGAAAGGGGTGACCGGGGAGCTGTTTTTT | CASLKGVTGELFF
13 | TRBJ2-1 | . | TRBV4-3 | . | TGCGCCAGCAGCCACGAACTAGCTAATGAGCAGTTCTTC | CASSHELANEQFF
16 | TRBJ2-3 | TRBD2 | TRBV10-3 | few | TGTGCCATCAGCTTAGGACTAGCGGGAGGGCCAGATACGCAGTATTTT | CAISLGLAGGPDTQYF
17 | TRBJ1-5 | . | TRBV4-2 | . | TGTGCCAGCAGCCAAGCCACCACCCTTTCGCTTGGCAAGCCCCAGCATTTT | CASSQATTLSLGKPQHF
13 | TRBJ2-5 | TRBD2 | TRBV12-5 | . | TGTGCTAGTGGTCCGGGACTAGAAGAGACCCAGTACTTC | CASGPGLEETQYF
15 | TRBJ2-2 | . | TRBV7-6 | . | TGTGCCAGCAGCCTAGCGCAGGGGAGAGCCGGGGAGCTGTTTTTT | CASSLAQGRAGELFF
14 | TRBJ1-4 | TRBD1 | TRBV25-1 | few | TGTGCCAGCACCACCCAGGGGGGCAGCGAAAAACTGTTTTTT | CASTTQGGSEKLFF
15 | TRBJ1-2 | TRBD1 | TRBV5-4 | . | TGTGCCAGCAGCTGGGACAGGGGGGATAACTATGGCTACACCTTC | CASSWDRGDNYGYTF
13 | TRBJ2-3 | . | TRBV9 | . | TGTGCCAGCAGCGTAGAGGAGGGGAATACGCAGTATTTT | CASSVEEGNTQYF
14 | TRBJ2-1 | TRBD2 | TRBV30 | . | TGTGCCTGGAGTCGGAGCGGGGGGGCAGATGAGCAGTTCTTC | CAWSRSGGADEQFF
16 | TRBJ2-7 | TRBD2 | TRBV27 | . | TGTGCCAGCAGTTTAGGACTAGCGGGCCCAACCTACGAGCAGTACTTC | CASSLGLAGPTYEQYF
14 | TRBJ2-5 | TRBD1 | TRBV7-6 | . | TGTGCCAGCAGCCTGACAGGGGGACAAGAGACCCAGTACTTC | CASSLTGGQETQYF
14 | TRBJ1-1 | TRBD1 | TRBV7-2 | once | TGTGCCAGCAGCCGATCGGACAGGTTCGCTGAAGCTTTCTTT | CASSRSDRFAEAFF
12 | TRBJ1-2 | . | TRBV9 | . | TGTGCCAGCAGCGTAGGGCAGGGAGGCTACACCTTC | CASSVGQGGYTF
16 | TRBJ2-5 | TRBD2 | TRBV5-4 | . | TGTGCCAGCAGCTTTGGACTAGCGGAGGTCCAAGAGACCCAGTACTTC | CASSFGLAEVQETQYF
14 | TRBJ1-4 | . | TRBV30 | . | TGTGCCTGGAGCACCCTGCGGGGGGGAGAAAAACTGTTTTTT | CAWSTLRGGEKLFF
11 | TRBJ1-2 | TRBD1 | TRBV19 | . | TGTGCCAGGACAGGGGGCTGTGGCTACACCTTC | CARTGGCGYTF
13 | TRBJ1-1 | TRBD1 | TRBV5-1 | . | TGCGCCAGCAGCTCTGGGACAGACACTGAAGCTTTCTTT | CASSSGTDTEAFF
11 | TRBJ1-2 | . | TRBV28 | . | TGTGCCGGGGGAACAGGGCTGGGCTACACCTTC | CAGGTGLGYTF
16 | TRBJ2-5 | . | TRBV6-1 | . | TGTGCCAGCAGTGAAAGCTACAGGCTGTACCAAGAGACCCAGTACTTC | CASSESYRLYQETQYF
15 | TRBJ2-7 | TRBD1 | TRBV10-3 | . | TGTGCCATCAGTGTTGGGGACAGGAACACCTACGAGCAGTACTTC | CAISVGDRNTYEQYF
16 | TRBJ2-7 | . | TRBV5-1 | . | TGCGCCAGCAGCGACCAGGGGGGCGAAAGCTCCTACGAGCAGTACTTC | CASSDQGGESSYEQYF
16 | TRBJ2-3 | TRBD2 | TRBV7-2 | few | TGTGCCAGCAGACATCTAGCGGGGGCTAGCACAGATACGCAGTATTTT | CASRHLAGASTDTQYF
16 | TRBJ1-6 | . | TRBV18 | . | TGTGCCAGCTCACCAGATACGGCAATACAGGGATCACCCCTCCACTTT | CASSPDTAIQGSPLHF